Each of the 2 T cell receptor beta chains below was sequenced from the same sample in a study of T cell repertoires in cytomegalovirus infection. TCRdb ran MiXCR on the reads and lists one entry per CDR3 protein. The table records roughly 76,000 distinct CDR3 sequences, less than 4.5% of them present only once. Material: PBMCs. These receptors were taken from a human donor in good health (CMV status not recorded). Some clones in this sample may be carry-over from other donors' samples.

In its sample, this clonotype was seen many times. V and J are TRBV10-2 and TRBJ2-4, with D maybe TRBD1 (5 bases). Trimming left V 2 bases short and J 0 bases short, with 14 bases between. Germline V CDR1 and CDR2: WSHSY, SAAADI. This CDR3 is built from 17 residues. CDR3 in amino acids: CASSEDVRAGAKNIQYF. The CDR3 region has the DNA TGCGCCAGCAGTGAGGACGTCAGGGCTGGAGCCAAAAACATTCAGTACTTC.

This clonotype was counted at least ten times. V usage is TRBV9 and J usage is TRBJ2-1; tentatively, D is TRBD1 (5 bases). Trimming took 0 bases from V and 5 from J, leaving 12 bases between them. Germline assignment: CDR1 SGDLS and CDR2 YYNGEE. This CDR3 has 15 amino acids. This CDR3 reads CASSVDGAADNEQFF. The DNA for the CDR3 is TGTGCCAGCAGCGTAGATGGGGCAGCAGACAATGAGCAGTTCTTC.